This record looks at one T cell receptor (beta chain) sequence and its context. Its target is unknown. Using immunoSEQ multiplex PCR, the repertoire was profiled, and TCRdb retains in-frame clones only, with some absent. The sample consists of 2 million to 2.5 million clones, nearly 97% of them appearing once. Caucasian adults residing in Nashville, Tennessee made up all the donors. This sample stems from a study of shared clonotypes between healthy human individuals. Study-level background: The study used three CD4 naive, three CD4 memory, two CD8 naive and one CD8 memory plate per donor. Study results and limitations: Naive subsets typically showed greater estimated richness than memory subsets.

The V gene's germline CDR1 is MNHNS and CDR2 SASEGT. The CDR3 totals 15 residues. Trimming shortened V by 7 bases and J by 3 bases, and 16 bases separated the two germline ends. This rearrangement joins TRBV6-1 to TRBJ1-5; no clear D gene. The sample comprised naive CD4+ T cells sorted from blood. Sample subset: CD45RA+ positively selected. The sequence was obtained from a man in his late teens or twenties in good health. The CDR3 DNA reads TGTGCCAGCAACCCCGCGGGTCCAGTCAATCAGCCCCAGCATTTT. Protein sequence: CASNPAGPVNQPQHF.